Below, 8 T cell receptor beta chains from the same sample are listed, as sequenced in a study of T cell responses to AZD1222 COVID-19 vaccine. Only in-frame clones appear in the TCRdb table, and some are missing; sequencing was by immunoSEQ multiplex PCR. The sample records about 120,000 clones, around 89% being singletons. The specimen comprised peripheral blood, sampled on day 0 of AZD1222 vaccination. The receptors shown here come from an adult in good health.

The chain uses TRBV19 and TRBJ1-1; no definite D call. V lost 7 bases, J lost 5 bases, and 20 bases lay in between. Germline V gives CDR1 LNHDA, CDR2 SQIVND (reference sequence). The CDR3 runs 15 residues. CDR3 coding DNA: TGTGCCAGTAACTCCCTAAGGCCCTTAGGGACTGAAGCTTTCTTT. Protein sequence: CASNSLRPLGTEAFF.

This rearrangement joins TRBV19 to TRBJ2-1; 10 bases agree with TRBD2. The trim removed 5 bases at V and 7 bases at J, leaving 5 bases unmatched. The germline V gene encodes CDR1 LNHDA and CDR2 SQIVND (reference sequence). The CDR3 length is 14 residues. CDR3 in DNA: TGTGCCAGTAGTCAAACTAGCGGGACGAATGAGCAGTTCTTC. The encoded protein is CASSQTSGTNEQFF.

This clone has just a few counts. This chain links TRBV10-3 with TRBJ2-7; 8 nucleotides agree with TRBD1. Germline V gene data show CDR1 as ENHRY and CDR2 as SYGVKD. Trimming took 0 bases from V and 0 from J; bases not matched to a gene: 4. There are 16 residues in the CDR3. CDR3 region: CAISESGQEDSYEQYF. CDR3 in DNA: TGTGCCATCAGTGAGTCGGGACAGGAGGACTCCTACGAGCAGTACTTC.

This chain links TRBV6-5 with TRBJ1-2; 8 positions agree with TRBD1. Unmatched junction bases numbered 6, after V lost 4 bases and J lost 2 bases. There are 15 residues in the CDR3. Germline V gene sequence: CDR1 MNHEY, CDR2 SVGAGI. CDR3 residues: CASSSVDRGNYGYTF. The CDR3 DNA sequence: TGTGCCAGCAGTTCCGTCGACAGGGGCAACTATGGCTACACCTTC.

Only one count was recorded for this clone. The chain has TRBV12-3 or TRBV12-4 and TRBJ2-4, with 8 positions matching TRBD2. V lost 10 bases, J lost 0 bases, and 2 bases stayed unmatched. The CDR3 has 13 residues. The CDR3 region is CATRGGAKNIQYF. Written as DNA, the CDR3 is TGTGCCACCCGGGGGGGAGCCAAAAACATTCAGTACTTC.

The chain recombines TRBV6-5 with TRBJ2-5, with no clear D. The CDR3 runs 14 residues. V gave up 3 bases and J gave up 1 base, with 9 bases separating them. The germline gives CDR1 MNHEY, CDR2 SVGAGI. This chain's CDR3 is CASSYRSIQETQYF. The CDR3 DNA follows: TGTGCCAGCAGTTATAGGAGCATCCAAGAGACCCAGTACTTC.

This clone was seen just once. The chain joins TRBV5-8 to TRBJ2-7; 7 bases are shared with TRBD2. Germline V lookup: CDR1 SGHTS, CDR2 YDEGEE. The CDR3 covers 15 residues. J lost 4 bases, V lost 5 bases, and 12 bases had no gene match. CDR3 nucleotide sequence: TGTGCCAGCAGACCCCTAAGACTAGCCAGATACGAGCAGTACTTC. Translation: CASRPLRLARYEQYF.

J is TRBJ1-2 and V is TRBV24-1; D remains unclear. Per the germline V gene, CDR1 is KGHDR and CDR2 is SFDVKD. This CDR3 has 14 residues. Trimming took 0 bases from V and 2 from J, leaving 6 bases between them. The CDR3, as DNA: TGTGCCACCAGTGATTTGCTACGGAACTATGGCTACACCTTC. Translated: CATSDLLRNYGYTF.